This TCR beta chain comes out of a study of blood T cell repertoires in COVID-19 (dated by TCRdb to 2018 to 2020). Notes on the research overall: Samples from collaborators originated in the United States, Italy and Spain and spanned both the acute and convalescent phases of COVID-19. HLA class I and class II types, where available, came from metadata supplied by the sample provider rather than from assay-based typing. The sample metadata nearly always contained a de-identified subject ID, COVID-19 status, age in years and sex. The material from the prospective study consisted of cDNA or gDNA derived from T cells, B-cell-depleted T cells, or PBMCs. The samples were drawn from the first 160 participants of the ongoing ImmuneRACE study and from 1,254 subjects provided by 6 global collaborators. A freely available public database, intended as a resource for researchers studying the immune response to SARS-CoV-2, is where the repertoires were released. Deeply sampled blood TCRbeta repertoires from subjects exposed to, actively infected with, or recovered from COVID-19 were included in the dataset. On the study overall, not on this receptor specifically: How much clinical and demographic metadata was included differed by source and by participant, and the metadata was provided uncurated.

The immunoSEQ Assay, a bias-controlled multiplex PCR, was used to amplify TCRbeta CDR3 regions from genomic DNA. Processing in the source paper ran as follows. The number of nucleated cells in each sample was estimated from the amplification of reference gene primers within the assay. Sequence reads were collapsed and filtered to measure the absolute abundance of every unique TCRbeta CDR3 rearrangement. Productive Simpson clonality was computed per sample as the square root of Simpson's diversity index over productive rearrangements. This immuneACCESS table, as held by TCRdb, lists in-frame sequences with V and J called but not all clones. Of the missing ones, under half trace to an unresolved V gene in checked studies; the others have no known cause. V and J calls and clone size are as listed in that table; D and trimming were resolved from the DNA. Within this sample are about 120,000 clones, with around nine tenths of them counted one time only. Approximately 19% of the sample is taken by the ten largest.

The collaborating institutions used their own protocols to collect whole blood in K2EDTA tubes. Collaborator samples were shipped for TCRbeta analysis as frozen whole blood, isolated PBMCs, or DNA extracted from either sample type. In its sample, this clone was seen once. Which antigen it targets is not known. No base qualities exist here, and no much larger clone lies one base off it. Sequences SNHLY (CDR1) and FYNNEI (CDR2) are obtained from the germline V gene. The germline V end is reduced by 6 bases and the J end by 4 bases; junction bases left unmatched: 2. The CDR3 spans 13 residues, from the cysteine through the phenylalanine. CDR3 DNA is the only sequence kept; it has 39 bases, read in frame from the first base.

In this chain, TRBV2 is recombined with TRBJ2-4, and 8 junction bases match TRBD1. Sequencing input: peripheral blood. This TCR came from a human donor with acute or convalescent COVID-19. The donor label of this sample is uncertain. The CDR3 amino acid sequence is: CASRDREKNIQYF. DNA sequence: TGTGCCAGCAGGGACAGGGAGAAAAACATTCAGTACTTC.